These 32 T cell receptor beta chains were sequenced from one sample in a study of beta chain features in type 1 diabetes. Findings of the study overall: Moderate but significant shortening of TCRB CDR3s was recorded in all four CD4+ subsets from Type 1 diabetes patients.

The antigens of these receptors remain unknown. Expressed TCRB transcripts were sequenced because the isolated RNA had all been reverse transcribed beforehand. Generated by immunoSEQ multiplex PCR, the TCRdb table keeps only in-frame clones and is missing some. The sample holds around 140,000 clones, about 13% seen once. The specimen was central memory CD4+ T cells from blood. The receptors were sampled from a man aged 18-30 years with type 1 diabetes.

V usage is TRBV11-3 and J usage is TRBJ1-2; 9 bases align to TRBD1. Per germline, CDR1 SGHNT and CDR2 YENEEA. The CDR3 totals 13 residues. The ends lost 5 bases at V and 8 bases at J; junction bases unmatched: 6. The CDR3 region is CASSPGTGLGYTF. Written as DNA, the CDR3 is TGTGCCAGCAGCCCAGGGACAGGGCTCGGCTACACCTTC.

The chain joins TRBV14 to TRBJ1-4, with D hard to call. CDR1 and CDR2 from the germline V gene are SGHDN and FVKESK. This CDR3 has 15 residues. With 7 bases removed from V and 2 bases from J, the gap between germline ends came to 14 bases. The chain's CDR3 is CASKASGLTNEKLFF. DNA for the CDR3: TGTGCCAGCAAAGCGAGCGGGTTGACTAATGAAAAACTGTTTTTT.

The chain carries TRBV27 and TRBJ2-1; TRBD1 aligns across 11 bases. This CDR3 is 16 amino acids long. Losses at the gene ends were 5 bases for V and 3 bases for J; bases not matched to a gene: 6. Germline assignment: CDR1 MNHEY and CDR2 SMNVEV (reference sequence). The CDR3 reads CASSPSGTGGYNEQFF. The DNA for the CDR3 is TGTGCCAGCAGTCCGTCCGGGACAGGGGGCTACAATGAGCAGTTCTTC.

In its sample, this clone was seen a few times. CDR3 residues: CAIKGADSYNEQFF. In DNA, the CDR3 is TGTGCCATCAAGGGGGCCGACTCCTACAATGAGCAGTTCTTC. This rearrangement joins TRBV6-5 to TRBJ2-1; 7 bases match TRBD1. Per the germline V gene, CDR1 is MNHEY and CDR2 is SVGAGI. The CDR3 totals 14 residues. The J segment lost 0 bases and the V segment lost 10 bases, leaving 6 bases of the junction unmatched.

This clone has only a few counts. The chain is built from TRBV7-2 and TRBJ1-2; 9 bases align to TRBD1. The CDR3 totals 15 residues. From germline, CDR1 is SGHTA and CDR2 FQGNSA. Germline trimming cut 5 bases from V and 2 bases from J; bases unmatched to any gene: 6. CDR3 in DNA: TGTGCCAGCAGCCCAGGGACAGGGATCAACTATGGCTACACCTTC. Protein product: CASSPGTGINYGYTF.

The chain is built from TRBV6-5 and TRBJ2-1; tentative D call: TRBD2 (6 bases). Trimming shortened V by 6 bases and J by 5 bases, and 17 bases separated the two germline ends. CDR3 length equals 15 residues. Looked up from germline, CDR1 is MNHEY and CDR2 is SVGAGI. The chain's CDR3 is CASSLLPSSDNEQFF. The CDR3 DNA follows: TGTGCCAGCAGCCTACTCCCCTCTAGCGACAATGAGCAGTTCTTC.

The table lists this clone with many counts. The CDR3 sequence is CASCAGEQTYEQYF. DNA of the CDR3: TGTGCCAGCTGCGCGGGGGAACAAACCTACGAGCAGTACTTC. This sequence joins TRBV28 and TRBJ2-7; 7 positions agree with TRBD2. The CDR3 extends over 14 amino acids. J gave up 2 bases and V 8 bases, and 9 bases lay outside the gene matches. Germline assignment: CDR1 MDHEN and CDR2 SYDVKM.

This clone was observed a few times. V and J are TRBV30 and TRBJ1-2; perhaps TRBD1 as D (6 bases). Looked up from germline, CDR1 is GTSNPN and CDR2 is SVGIG (reference sequence). CDR3 length: 13 residues. The V and J ends lost 2 bases and 5 bases respectively, with 12 bases between them. DNA for the CDR3: TGTGCCTGGAGTACAGGACAGTCATATGGCTACACCTTC. Translating it yields CAWSTGQSYGYTF.

This clone was observed a handful of times. The chain uses TRBV5-1 and TRBJ2-2; 7 nucleotides match TRBD1. The CDR3 is 16 amino acids. Per the germline V gene, CDR1 is SGHRS and CDR2 is YFSETQ. J lost 2 bases, V lost 2 bases, and 6 bases had no gene match. The CDR3 region is CASSFARDRNTGELFF. The DNA of the CDR3 is TGCGCCAGCAGCTTCGCCAGGGACAGAAACACCGGGGAGCTGTTTTTT.

This clone has more than one count but fewer than ten. The chain carries TRBV15 and TRBJ1-1, with no clear D. V was cut by 0 bases and J by 2 bases, with 16 bases left in between. This CDR3 comprises 17 residues. Germline lookup yields CDR1 LNHNV and CDR2 YYDKDF (reference sequence). The CDR3 region is CATSRDVAVPPNTEAFF. The CDR3 DNA reads TGTGCCACCAGCAGAGATGTGGCCGTACCTCCCAACACTGAAGCTTTCTTT.

The chain uses TRBV7-2 and TRBJ2-2; D unresolved. The CDR3 totals 15 residues. Trimming took 5 bases from V and 4 from J, leaving 14 bases between them. Germline V gene data show CDR1 as SGHTA and CDR2 as FQGNSA. In DNA, the CDR3 is TGTGCCAGCAGCCACAAGGGCAGAATCACCGGGGAGCTGTTTTTT. Protein product: CASSHKGRITGELFF.

This clone was picked up a small number of times. The chain recombines TRBV19 with TRBJ2-6; D not resolved. The CDR3 runs to 16 residues. The germline V gene has CDR1 LNHDA and CDR2 SQIVND (reference sequence). Trimming removed 0 bases at V and 0 bases at J, with 6 bases between. The CDR3 region has the DNA TGTGCCAGTAGTATAGATGGCTTCTCTGGGGCCAACGTCCTGACTTTC. It codes for CASSIDGFSGANVLTF.

This clone showed up just a few times. The chain has TRBV5-6 and TRBJ1-6; 8 nucleotides match TRBD1. J gave up 9 bases and V 3 bases, and 8 bases lay outside the gene matches. Per germline, CDR1 SGHDT and CDR2 YYEEEE. This CDR3 spans 15 amino acids. The CDR3 DNA sequence: TGTGCCAGCAGCTCACCCGGACAGGGATCTTCACCCCTCCACTTT. It specifies CASSSPGQGSSPLHF.

Comment on this clone: This may be a read error, as it is one base from a much larger clone. The V call is TRBV4-1, the J call TRBJ2-5; weak D call: TRBD2 (6 bases). Germline assignment: CDR1 MGHRA and CDR2 YSYEKL. The length of the CDR3 is 16 residues. V lost 1 base, J lost 5 bases, and 17 bases lay in between. The CDR3 bases are TGCGCCAGCAGCCAAGGCTGGGGACTCCTACAGGAGACCCAGTACTTC. Translation gives CASSQGWGLLQETQYF.

The CDR3 DNA is TGCGCCAGCAGCTTACGCCCTAGCGGGGGGGCGGATGAGCAGTTCTTC. Translation: CASSLRPSGGADEQFF. This chain connects TRBV5-1 to TRBJ2-1; 12 bases are shared with TRBD2. Germline lookup yields CDR1 SGHRS and CDR2 YFSETQ. V lost 2 bases, J lost 8 bases, and 8 bases stayed unmatched. The CDR3 runs to 16 residues.

This sequence joins TRBV7-2 and TRBJ1-3, with D uncertain. The length of the CDR3 is 14 residues. V lost 1 base and J 4 bases, leaving 8 bases between the germline ends. Germline V gene lookup returns CDR1 SGHTA and CDR2 FQGNSA. The CDR3 is CASSLGVPGNTIYF. The CDR3 coding sequence is TGTGCCAGCAGCTTAGGGGTACCGGGAAACACCATATATTTT.

The sample holds many counts of this clone. J is TRBJ1-4 and V is TRBV11-2; D gene unclear. The V gene's germline CDR1 is SGHAT and CDR2 FQNNGV. The CDR3 spans 12 residues. V was cut by 0 bases and J by 8 bases, with 4 bases left in between. The CDR3 region is CASSLDTEKLFF. The CDR3 bases are TGTGCCAGCAGCTTAGATACGGAAAAACTGTTTTTT.

This clone was seen a handful of times. This chain links TRBV9 with TRBJ1-5; a weak D match, TRBD1 (6 bases). CDR1 and CDR2 from the germline V gene are SGDLS and YYNGEE. The germline V and J ends were trimmed by 4 bases and 7 bases, with 15 bases remaining between them. This CDR3 comprises 14 residues. CDR3 nucleotide sequence: TGTGCCAGCAGCAGAGCAGGGGATGGGCAGCCCCAGCATTTT. It is translated as CASSRAGDGQPQHF.

The rearrangement uses TRBV2 and TRBJ1-6; TRBD1 agrees at 9 bases. V shed 6 bases, J shed 12 bases, and the junction held 15 bases outside the gene matches. This CDR3 contains 16 residues. CDR1 is SNHLY, CDR2 FYNNEI, per germline. The CDR3 region is CASRRSGQGGVLPLHF. As DNA, the CDR3 is TGTGCCAGCAGGAGGTCGGGACAGGGAGGTGTTTTACCCCTCCACTTT.

This chain connects TRBV5-1 to TRBJ1-5; 7 bases are a match to TRBD1. Losses at the gene ends were 5 bases for V and 2 bases for J; bases not matched to a gene: 7. The germline V gene has CDR1 SGHRS and CDR2 YFSETQ. The CDR3 has 15 residues. The CDR3 loop reads CASRRTGDGNQPQHF. DNA of the CDR3: TGCGCCAGCAGACGAACAGGGGATGGCAATCAGCCCCAGCATTTT.

The chain joins TRBV14 to TRBJ2-5, with D perhaps matching TRBD1 or TRBD2 (6 bases each). The CDR3 covers 15 residues. Germline CDR1 is SGHDN and CDR2 is FVKESK. The V end lost 4 bases, the J end lost 3 bases, and 15 bases lay between the germline ends. The CDR3 coding sequence is TGTGCCAGCAGCCCTAGAAGGGGGGCTGAAGAGACCCAGTACTTC. The encoded protein is CASSPRRGAEETQYF. Full variable domain (remainder filled in from reference TRBV14 and TRBJ2-5): EAGVTQFPSHSVIEKGQTVTLRCDPISGHDNLYWYRRVMGKEIKFLLHFVKESKQDESGMPNNRFLAERTGGTYSTLKVQPAELEDSGVYFCASSPRRGAEETQYFGPGTRLLVL.

This clone was picked up many times. The chain combines TRBV10-3 with TRBJ2-1; D unresolved. V shed 3 bases and J shed 6 bases, with 15 bases lying between them. The CDR3 is 15 amino acids. The germline gives CDR1 ENHRY, CDR2 SYGVKD. CDR3 loop: CAISDSTSRGNEQFF. In DNA, the CDR3 is TGTGCCATCAGTGATTCGACATCGCGAGGCAATGAGCAGTTCTTC.

This clone was picked up a small number of times. The rearrangement joins TRBV5-6 to TRBJ2-7, with 7 positions matching TRBD1. The CDR3 covers 15 residues. The germline gives CDR1 SGHDT, CDR2 YYEEEE. The V segment lost 4 bases and the J segment 2 bases; nucleotides outside the gene matches: 9. The CDR3 bases are TGTGCCAGCAGCCCAACAGGACAGGCCACCTACGAGCAGTACTTC. Amino acids: CASSPTGQATYEQYF. Combining the CDR3 with reference TRBV5-6 and TRBJ2-7 gives the whole variable domain DAGVTQSPTHLIKTRGQQVTLRCSPKSGHDTVSWYQQALGQGPQFIFQYYEEEERQRGNFPDRFSGHQFPNYSSELNVNALLLGDSALYLCASSPTGQATYEQYFGPGTRLTVT.

The chain uses TRBV7-9 and TRBJ1-2; D remains unclear. Per the germline V gene, CDR1 is SEHNR and CDR2 is FQNEAQ (reference sequence). V gave up 1 base and J gave up 6 bases, with 6 bases separating them. This CDR3 spans 12 amino acids. The DNA of the CDR3 is TGTGCCAGCAGCTTAGTACAAGATGGCTACACCTTC. This sequence encodes CASSLVQDGYTF.

This chain uses TRBV4-1 with TRBJ1-1; D is possibly TRBD1 (5 bases). The germline V gene has CDR1 MGHRA and CDR2 YSYEKL. The CDR3 has 20 residues. V lost 0 bases to trimming and J lost 0 bases, with 23 bases between them. The CDR3 DNA follows: TGCGCCAGCAGCCAAGATAGAATCATGGCGGGGACGGTGATGAACACTGAAGCTTTCTTT. Protein product: CASSQDRIMAGTVMNTEAFF.

This clone was observed a handful of times. The genes are TRBV7-3 and TRBJ2-7; no reliable D call. The V and J ends lost 5 bases and 2 bases respectively, with 7 bases between them. Germline V CDR1 and CDR2: SGHTA, FQGTGA. The CDR3 loop spans 12 amino acids. For the CDR3, the DNA is TGTGCCAGCAGCCGAGGTACCTACGAGCAGTACTTC. Protein product: CASSRGTYEQYF.

Only a few counts were recorded for this clone. Distinct nucleotide sequences in the sample also encode this CDR3. The chain carries TRBV7-9 and TRBJ1-5; no firm D call. Germline V gives CDR1 SEHNR, CDR2 FQNEAQ (reference sequence). Trimming stripped 1 base from V and 4 bases from J, with 2 bases between. The CDR3 is made up of 12 amino acids. CDR3 sequence (DNA): TGTGCCAGCAGCTTAGGGAATCAGCCCCAGCATTTT. Translating gives CASSLGNQPQHF.

This chain uses TRBV28 with TRBJ2-7; tentative D call: TRBD2 (5 bases). CDR1 is MDHEN, CDR2 SYDVKM, per germline. The CDR3 loop spans 13 amino acids. The V and J ends lost 7 bases and 4 bases respectively, with 14 bases between them. The CDR3 spells CASIQPEGYEQYF. CDR3 nucleotide sequence: TGTGCCAGCATCCAACCCGAGGGTTACGAGCAGTACTTC.

This clone was found many times. The chain carries TRBV28 and TRBJ1-5; a weak D match, TRBD1 (5 bases). The CDR3 totals 14 residues. The ends were cut back, 8 bases at V and 11 bases at J, with 22 bases in the middle. The V gene's germline CDR1 is MDHEN and CDR2 SYDVKM. The CDR3 sequence: CASLTLERGRAQHF. CDR3 nucleotides: TGTGCCAGCCTGACATTGGAGCGGGGGAGAGCCCAGCATTTT.

This chain links TRBV9 with TRBJ2-5; the match to TRBD2 covers 7 bases. In germline, CDR1 is SGDLS, CDR2 YYNGEE. The CDR3 has 15 residues. V lost 3 bases to trimming and J lost 2 bases; unmatched junction nucleotides: 7. The CDR3 reads CASSARDYSQETQYF. CDR3 nucleotides: TGTGCCAGCAGCGCCCGGGACTATTCGCAAGAGACCCAGTACTTC. The variable domain in full, completed from reference TRBV9 and TRBJ2-5, reads DSGVTQTPKHLITATGQRVTLRCSPRSGDLSVYWYQQSLDQGLQFLIQYYNGEERAKGNILERFSAQQFPDLHSELNLSSLELGDSALYFCASSARDYSQETQYFGPGTRLLVL.

This clone was counted between two and nine times. This chain joins TRBV5-1 and TRBJ2-6; D ambiguous. V lost 4 bases and J lost 0, with 8 bases in between. This CDR3 has 15 residues. Germline CDR1 SGHRS, CDR2 YFSETQ. This CDR3 is CASSQSDSGANVLTF. In DNA, the CDR3 is TGCGCCAGCAGCCAAAGTGACTCTGGGGCCAACGTCCTGACTTTC. The full variable domain, in which reference TRBV5-1 and TRBJ2-6 provide the parts outside the CDR3, is KAGVTQTPRYLIKTRGQQVTLSCSPISGHRSVSWYQQTPGQGLQFLFEYFSETQRNKGNFPGRFSGRQFSNSRSEMNVSTLELGDSALYLCASSQSDSGANVLTFGAGSRLTVL.

This clone has more than one count but fewer than ten. This rearrangement joins TRBV29-1 to TRBJ1-5, with 7 bases identical to TRBD1. The CDR3 is made up of 12 amino acids. Germline V gives CDR1 SQVTM, CDR2 ANQGSEA. The junction had 5 bases not matched to a gene; V was cut back by 7 bases and J by 5 bases. CDR3 in amino acids: CSAGTEDQPQHF. DNA for the CDR3: TGCAGCGCAGGGACAGAGGATCAGCCCCAGCATTTT.